Presented here are 5 T cell receptor beta chains from one specimen sequenced in a study of T cells in Graves' hyperthyroidism and ophthalmopathy. The TCR beta CDR3 regions underwent amplification using RNA transcripts as the source. The study used the HTBI primer set for a first-round RT-PCR of the TCR CDR3. TCRdb re-analysed the multiplex PCR reads in MiXCR, keeping a single row per CDR3 protein. The sample consists of under 350,000 distinct CDR3 sequences, roughly 13% of them appearing once. The specimen sequenced was blood. The receptors here all came from a woman aged 40 to 50 with Graves' ophthalmopathy.

This clonotype was recorded many times. J is TRBJ2-1 and V is TRBV11-2; possibly TRBD1 for D (6 bases). The V gene's germline CDR1 is SGHAT and CDR2 FQNNGV. V gave up 1 base and J gave up 6 bases, with 13 bases separating them. The CDR3 runs to 15 residues. In DNA, the CDR3 is TGTGCCAGCAGCTTAGCAGGGGCGGTTGGCAATGAGCAGTTCTTC. Amino acid sequence: CASSLAGAVGNEQFF.

This clonotype has at least ten counts. The rearrangement joins TRBV20-1 to TRBJ1-6; D is possibly TRBD1 (6 bases). The CDR3 sequence is 13 residues long. The V and J ends lost 8 bases and 6 bases respectively, with 14 bases between them. CDR1 DFQATT and CDR2 SNEGSKA come from the germline V gene (reference sequence). The CDR3 sequence: CSTQGQSNSPLHF. The CDR3 bases are TGCAGTACCCAGGGGCAAAGTAATTCACCCCTCCACTTT.

Many counts were recorded for this clonotype. The chain links TRBV19 to TRBJ2-7, with TRBD2 matching 7 bases. Germline-derived CDR1 and CDR2 are LNHDA and SQIVND (reference sequence). V gave up 7 bases and J gave up 0 bases; unmatched junction bases: 3. The CDR3 contains 13 residues. The CDR3 DNA is TGTGCCAGTACCAGGGAGGGCTCCTACGAGCAGTACTTC. It specifies CASTREGSYEQYF.

The V and J genes are TRBV5-1 and TRBJ2-1; D not certain. The length of the CDR3 is 12 residues. V was pared by 2 bases and J by 9 bases, with 9 bases between. Germline CDR1 and CDR2: SGHRS and YFSETQ. Here the CDR3 DNA reads TGCGCCAGCAGCTTTCTAGAATTTGAGCAGTTCTTC. Residues: CASSFLEFEQFF. Using reference TRBV5-1 and TRBJ2-1 for the parts outside the CDR3, the full variable domain is KAGVTQTPRYLIKTRGQQVTLSCSPISGHRSVSWYQQTPGQGLQFLFEYFSETQRNKGNFPGRFSGRQFSNSRSEMNVSTLELGDSALYLCASSFLEFEQFFGPGTRLTVL.

In its sample, this clonotype was seen many times. The rearrangement uses TRBV6-5 and TRBJ1-1; the match to TRBD1 covers 8 bases. From germline, CDR1 is MNHEY and CDR2 SVGAGI. The CDR3 is 16 residues long. The V gene end was trimmed by 2 bases and the J gene end by 5 bases; junction bases not matched to a gene: 10. The CDR3 spells CASSYPQGARETEAFF. The CDR3 DNA reads TGTGCCAGCAGTTACCCCCAGGGGGCGAGGGAAACTGAAGCTTTCTTT.